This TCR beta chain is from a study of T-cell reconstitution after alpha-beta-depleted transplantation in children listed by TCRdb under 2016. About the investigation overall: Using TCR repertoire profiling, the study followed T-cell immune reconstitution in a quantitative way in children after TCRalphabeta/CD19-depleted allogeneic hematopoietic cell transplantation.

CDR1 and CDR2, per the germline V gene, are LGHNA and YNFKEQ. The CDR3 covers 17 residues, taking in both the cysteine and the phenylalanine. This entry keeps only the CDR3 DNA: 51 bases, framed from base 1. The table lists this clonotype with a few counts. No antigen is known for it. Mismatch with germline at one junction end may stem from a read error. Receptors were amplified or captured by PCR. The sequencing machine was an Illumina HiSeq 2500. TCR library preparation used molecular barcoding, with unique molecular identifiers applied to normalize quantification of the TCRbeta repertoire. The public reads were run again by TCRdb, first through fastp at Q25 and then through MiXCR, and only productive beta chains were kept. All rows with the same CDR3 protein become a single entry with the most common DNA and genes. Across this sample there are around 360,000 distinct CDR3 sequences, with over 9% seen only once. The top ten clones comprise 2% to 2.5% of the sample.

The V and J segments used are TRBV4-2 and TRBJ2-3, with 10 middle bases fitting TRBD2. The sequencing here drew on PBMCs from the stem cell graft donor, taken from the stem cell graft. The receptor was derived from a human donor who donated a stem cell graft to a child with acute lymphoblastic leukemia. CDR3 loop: CASSQDPGLAGTDTQYF. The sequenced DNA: TGCGCCAGCAGCCAAGATCCAGGACTAGCGGGCACAGATACGCAGTATTTT.